A single sample gave rise to the 25 T cell receptor beta chains below, sequenced in a study of OX40 agonist ivuxolimab in advanced cancers. Profiling relied on immunoSEQ multiplex PCR, and the TCRdb table lists in-frame clones only, not all of them. This sample yields fewer than 20,000 clones, of which 70% to 90% are seen a single time; roughly 60% belongs to the top ten. Source: CD4+ or CD8+ T cells sorted from blood, taken in a trial of the OX40 agonist ivuxolimab. Every receptor here comes from an adult with an advanced solid tumor such as melanoma, head and neck, liver or kidney cancer.

The table lists this clone with a count of one. The V gene is TRBV2, the J gene TRBJ2-7; unclear D gene. The V end was cut by 7 bases, the J end by 1 base, with 11 bases between. Germline CDR1 SNHLY, CDR2 FYNNEI. The CDR3 is made up of 13 amino acids. CDR3 in DNA: TGTGCCAGCACTCAAAGTGATTCCTACGAGCAGTACTTC. Protein: CASTQSDSYEQYF.

The count of this clone is one. J is TRBJ2-3 and V is TRBV7-2; 12 bases are a match to TRBD2. This CDR3 spans 18 amino acids. Germline CDR1 is SGHTA and CDR2 is FQGNSA. V gave up 2 bases and J gave up 2 bases; unmatched junction bases: 8. CDR3 sequence (DNA): TGTGCCAGCAGCTTATGGACTAGCGGGGAAGGGTACACAGATACGCAGTATTTT. It encodes CASSLWTSGEGYTDTQYF.

The chain uses TRBV18 and TRBJ2-1, with 10 bases fitting TRBD1. V was clipped by 3 bases and J by 11 bases; unmatched bases: 10. Germline V gives CDR1 KGHSH, CDR2 LQKENI. This CDR3 has 15 amino acids. This chain's CDR3 is CASSPTGGANNKQFF. The CDR3 bases are TGTGCCAGCTCACCGACAGGGGGCGCAAATAATAAGCAGTTCTTC.

The V call is TRBV6-5, the J call TRBJ1-2; TRBD1 agrees at 7 bases. The CDR3 totals 14 residues. CDR1 is MNHEY and CDR2 is SVGAGI in the germline V gene. The trim removed 6 bases at V and 0 bases at J, leaving 4 bases unmatched. CDR3 loop: CASSHRGANYGYTF. The DNA of the CDR3 is TGTGCCAGCAGCCACAGGGGCGCTAACTATGGCTACACCTTC.

The rearrangement uses TRBV5-6 and TRBJ2-5, with 7 bases identical to TRBD2. CDR3 size: 15 residues. The J segment lost 1 base and the V segment lost 1 base, leaving 4 bases of the junction unmatched. Germline V gene sequence: CDR1 SGHDT, CDR2 YYEEEE. CDR3 in DNA: TGTGCCAGCAGCTTGTACGGGGGGATCCAAGAGACCCAGTACTTC. Protein product: CASSLYGGIQETQYF.

The chain links TRBV14 to TRBJ2-7; D not resolved. V gave up 1 base and J gave up 3 bases, with 7 bases separating them. This CDR3 is 13 amino acids long. Germline V gives CDR1 SGHDN, CDR2 FVKESK. CDR3: CASSQVSGYEQYF. CDR3 DNA: TGTGCCAGCAGCCAAGTTTCGGGCTACGAGCAGTACTTC.

The chain is built from TRBV19 and TRBJ2-1, with D possibly being TRBD1 (6 bases). The CDR3 extends over 13 amino acids. Germline V gene sequence: CDR1 LNHDA, CDR2 SQIVND (reference sequence). The V gene lost 7 bases and the J gene lost 5 bases, with 12 bases spanning the gap. CDR3 in DNA: TGTGCCAGTAACAGGGCTGGCGACAATGAGCAGTTCTTC. It is translated as CASNRAGDNEQFF.

The chain couples TRBV30 to TRBJ2-7; TRBD1 matches 7 bases. V was pared by 3 bases and J by 2 bases, with 10 bases of the junction left unmatched. Per the germline V gene, CDR1 is GTSNPN and CDR2 is SVGIG (reference sequence). CDR3 size: 15 residues. CDR3 in amino acids: CAWSQSQGSAYEQYF. DNA of the CDR3: TGTGCCTGGAGCCAATCACAGGGGTCAGCCTACGAGCAGTACTTC.

The chain is built from TRBV19 and TRBJ2-5; 9 bases align to TRBD1. Trimming at V came to 5 bases and at J to 5 bases, leaving 9 bases not matched to a gene. This CDR3 comprises 15 residues. Looked up from germline, CDR1 is LNHDA and CDR2 is SQIVND (reference sequence). CDR3 DNA sequence: TGTGCCAGTAGTGCCAGGGACAGGGAAATTGAGACCCAGTACTTC. Its translation is CASSARDREIETQYF.

V gene TRBV2 combines with J gene TRBJ1-2; no clear D gene. Germline CDR1 reads SNHLY; CDR2 reads FYNNEI. There are 15 residues in the CDR3. With 2 bases removed from V and 0 bases from J, the gap between germline ends came to 10 bases. CDR3 DNA sequence: TGTGCCAGCAGTGAAAGCCTCGCCCCTAACTATGGCTACACCTTC. Translated, it gives CASSESLAPNYGYTF.

The chain is built from TRBV6-5 and TRBJ2-7; tentatively, D is TRBD1 or TRBD2 (5 bases each). Trimming took 4 bases from V and 3 from J, leaving 13 bases between them. Germline CDR1 and CDR2: MNHEY and SVGAGI. The CDR3 contains 14 residues. The chain's CDR3 is CASSLRGTGYEQYF. The DNA of the CDR3 is TGTGCCAGCAGTTTACGAGGGACCGGCTACGAGCAGTACTTC.

CDR3 coding DNA: TGTGCCATCAGTGAGTCACCTCGACTAGCGGGGGGAAACAATGAGCAGTTCTTC. This translates into CAISESPRLAGGNNEQFF. This chain uses TRBV10-3 with TRBJ2-1; 13 bases agree with TRBD2. This CDR3 region has 18 residues. The trim removed 0 bases at V and 5 bases at J, leaving 7 bases unmatched. From germline, CDR1 is ENHRY and CDR2 SYGVKD.

V gene TRBV15 combines with J gene TRBJ2-1, with 11 bases that match TRBD2. CDR1 and CDR2 (germline): LNHNV, YYDKDF (reference sequence). The junction had 10 bases not matched to a gene; V was cut back by 2 bases and J by 10 bases. The CDR3 is made up of 16 amino acids. In DNA form, the CDR3 reads TGTGCCACCAGCAGAACCGGGACTAGCGGTGCTCAAGAGCAGTTCTTC. Encoded protein: CATSRTGTSGAQEQFF.

The V call is TRBV14, the J call TRBJ2-7, with a tentative D call TRBD2 (6 bases). Per germline, CDR1 SGHDN and CDR2 FVKESK. The CDR3 contains 14 residues. Trimming took 2 bases from V and 2 from J, leaving 10 bases between them. CDR3 nucleotides: TGTGCCAGCAGCCAATGGGGGGAGGCCTACGAGCAGTACTTC. Translation: CASSQWGEAYEQYF.

CDR3 loop: CASSSGTGGTEAFF. DNA for the CDR3: TGTGCCAGCAGCTCCGGGACAGGGGGCACTGAAGCTTTCTTT. The chain couples TRBV13 to TRBJ1-1; 11 positions agree with TRBD1. The CDR3 length is 14 residues. Germline assignment: CDR1 PRHDT and CDR2 FYEKMQ (reference sequence). V shed 4 bases, J shed 4 bases, and the junction held 2 bases outside the gene matches.

The genes are TRBV30 and TRBJ1-1, with 7 positions matching TRBD1. CDR1 GTSNPN and CDR2 SVGIG come from the germline V gene (reference sequence). The length of the CDR3 is 15 residues. V lost 2 bases, J lost 4 bases, and 10 bases stayed unmatched. CDR3 in amino acids: CAWSSQGGRGTEAFF. CDR3 nucleotides: TGTGCCTGGAGTTCGCAGGGGGGACGGGGCACTGAAGCTTTCTTT.

The chain carries TRBV12-5 and TRBJ2-2, with a tentative D call TRBD1 (6 bases). The germline V gene has CDR1 LGHNT and CDR2 FRNRAP. This CDR3 has 15 residues. Between the trimmed V and J ends, which lost 4 bases and 4 bases, there was a span of 13 bases. The CDR3, as DNA: TGTGCTAGTGGTTACAGGGAGTCGGGCACCGGGGAGCTGTTTTTT. Protein sequence: CASGYRESGTGELFF.

This chain links TRBV2 with TRBJ1-6; D is uncertain. The CDR3 is made up of 15 amino acids. Germline assignment: CDR1 SNHLY and CDR2 FYNNEI. The germline V and J ends were trimmed by 6 bases and 0 bases, with 9 bases remaining between them. CDR3 in DNA: TGTGCCAGCAGGGCAGGATACTCCTATAATTCACCCCTCCACTTT. This sequence encodes CASRAGYSYNSPLHF.

This chain links TRBV7-3 with TRBJ2-1, with TRBD2 as a possible D gene (5 bases). Trimming pared 1 base from V and 1 base from J, leaving 17 bases between. The germline V gene has CDR1 SGHTA and CDR2 FQGTGA. The length of the CDR3 is 18 residues. The CDR3 here is CASSLSPLLVSSYNEQFF. The CDR3 region has the DNA TGTGCCAGCAGCTTAAGCCCCCTACTAGTTTCATCCTACAATGAGCAGTTCTTC.

V usage is TRBV2 and J usage is TRBJ1-3, with D maybe TRBD1 (5 bases). The V gene lost 5 bases and the J gene lost 3 bases, with 8 bases spanning the gap. CDR3 length equals 13 residues. Germline V gene data show CDR1 as SNHLY and CDR2 as FYNNEI. CDR3 amino acids: CASSKTVGNTIYF. For the CDR3, the DNA is TGTGCCAGCAGTAAGACAGTTGGAAACACCATATATTTT.

The chain carries TRBV6-1 and TRBJ2-7; D may be TRBD1 (5 bases). Germline V gene sequence: CDR1 MNHNS, CDR2 SASEGT. The ends were cut back, 3 bases at V and 3 bases at J, with 9 bases in the middle. This CDR3 spans 13 amino acids. The CDR3 protein is CASSDTGVYEQYF. For the CDR3, the DNA is TGTGCCAGCAGTGACACAGGTGTCTACGAGCAGTACTTC.

The rearrangement joins TRBV10-3 to TRBJ2-4, with D hard to call. Looked up from germline, CDR1 is ENHRY and CDR2 is SYGVKD. This CDR3 has 12 residues. Trimming took 4 bases from V and 4 from J, leaving 5 bases between them. CDR3 DNA sequence: TGTGCCATCAGTGTTGATAAAAACATTCAGTACTTC. This codes for CAISVDKNIQYF.

This sequence joins TRBV7-8 and TRBJ1-5, with 7 bases aligning to TRBD1. Germline CDR1 is SGHVS and CDR2 is FQNEAQ. With 5 bases clipped from V and 4 bases from J, the junction kept 11 bases outside the gene matches. The CDR3 consists of 16 residues. CDR3 sequence: CASSQGGTAFNQPQHF. In DNA, the CDR3 is TGTGCCAGCAGCCAGGGGGGGACTGCTTTTAATCAGCCCCAGCATTTT. Looking up the rest from reference TRBV7-8 and TRBJ1-5 gives the full variable domain: GAGVSQSPRYKVAKRGQDVALRCDPISGHVSLFWYQQALGQGPEFLTYFQNEAQLDKSGLPSDRFFAERPEGSVSTLKIQRTQQEDSAVYLCASSQGGTAFNQPQHFGDGTRLSIL.

CDR3 region: CASKPGTASTDTQYF. The CDR3 DNA is TGTGCCAGTAAACCAGGGACAGCTAGCACAGATACGCAGTATTTT. The J gene is TRBJ2-3, the V gene TRBV19; 7 bases align to TRBD1. Per the germline V gene, CDR1 is LNHDA and CDR2 is SQIVND (reference sequence). This CDR3 spans 15 amino acids. The V gene end was trimmed by 7 bases and the J gene end by 0 bases; junction bases not matched to a gene: 7.

The J gene is TRBJ2-7, the V gene TRBV6-5; no reliable D call. CDR3 size: 13 residues. Deletions cut 5 bases from V and 3 bases from J, with 11 bases between. Germline CDR1 reads MNHEY; CDR2 reads SVGAGI. CDR3 nucleotide sequence: TGTGCCAGCAGTGCCCCAACGGTCTACGAGCAGTACTTC. Its protein is CASSAPTVYEQYF.